This T cell receptor beta chain was documented in a study of OX40 agonist ivuxolimab in advanced cancers. Study-wide findings and caveats: At 0.1 to 3.0 mg/kg and by week 6, CD4+ and CD8+ T cells in the blood had expanded clonally. The specificity for antigen of the expanded peripheral T cells was not determined. Part of the nonresponder group also had normalized T-cell clonal expansion that was low.

To note about this clone: What it binds is not known.

No patient had autoimmune disease or received systemic immunosuppression. Assay: immunoSEQ multiplex PCR; the TCRdb copy retains only in-frame clones and omits some. There are roughly 56,000 clones in the sample; about 86% occur only once, and around 0.9% lies in the top ten. Germline CDR1 and CDR2: SGHRS and YFSETQ. The V end lost 4 bases, the J end lost 4 bases, and 14 bases lay between the germline ends. CDR3 size: 14 residues. Sequenced here: CD4+ or CD8+ T cells sorted from blood, sampled in a trial of the OX40 agonist ivuxolimab. The chain couples TRBV5-1 to TRBJ1-1; possibly TRBD1 for D (5 bases). The sequence came from an adult with an advanced solid tumor such as melanoma, head and neck, liver or kidney cancer. The CDR3 sequence: CASSAQGVSTEAFF. The CDR3, as DNA: TGCGCCAGCAGCGCCCAGGGAGTTAGCACTGAAGCTTTCTTT.